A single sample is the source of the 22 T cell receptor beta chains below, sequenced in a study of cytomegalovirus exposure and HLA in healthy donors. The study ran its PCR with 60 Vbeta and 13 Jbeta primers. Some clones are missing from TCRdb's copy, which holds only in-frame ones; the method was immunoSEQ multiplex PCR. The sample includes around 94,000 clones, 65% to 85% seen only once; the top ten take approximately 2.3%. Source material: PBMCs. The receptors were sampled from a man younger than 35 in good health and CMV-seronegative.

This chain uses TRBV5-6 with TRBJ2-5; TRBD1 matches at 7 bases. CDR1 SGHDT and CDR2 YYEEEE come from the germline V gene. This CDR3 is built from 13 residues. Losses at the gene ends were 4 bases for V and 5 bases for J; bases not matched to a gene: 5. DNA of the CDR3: TGTGCCAGCAGCGTGGGACAGTTTGAGACCCAGTACTTC. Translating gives CASSVGQFETQYF.

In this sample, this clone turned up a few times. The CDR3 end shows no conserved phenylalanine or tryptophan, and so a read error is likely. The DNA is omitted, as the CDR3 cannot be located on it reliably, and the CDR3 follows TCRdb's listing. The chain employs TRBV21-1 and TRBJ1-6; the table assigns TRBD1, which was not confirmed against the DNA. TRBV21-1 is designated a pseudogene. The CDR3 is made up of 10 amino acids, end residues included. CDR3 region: CASSPRQGSS.

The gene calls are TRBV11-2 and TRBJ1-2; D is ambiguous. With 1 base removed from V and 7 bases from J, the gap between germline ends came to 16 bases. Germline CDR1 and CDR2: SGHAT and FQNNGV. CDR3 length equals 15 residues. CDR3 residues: CASSLVWGVPAGYTF. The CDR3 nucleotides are TGTGCCAGCAGCTTAGTCTGGGGAGTTCCCGCTGGCTACACCTTC.

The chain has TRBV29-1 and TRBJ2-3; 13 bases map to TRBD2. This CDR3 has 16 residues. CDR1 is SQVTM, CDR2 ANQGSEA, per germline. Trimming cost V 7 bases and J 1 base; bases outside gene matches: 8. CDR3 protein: CSAARTSGSGTDTQYF. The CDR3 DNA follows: TGCAGCGCCGCCAGGACTAGCGGGAGTGGCACAGATACGCAGTATTTT.

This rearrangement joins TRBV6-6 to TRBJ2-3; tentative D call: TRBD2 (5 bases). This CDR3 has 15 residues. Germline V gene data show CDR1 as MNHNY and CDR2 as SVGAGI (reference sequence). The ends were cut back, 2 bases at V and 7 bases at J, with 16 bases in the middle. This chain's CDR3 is CASSYDRGVQHTQYF. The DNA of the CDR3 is TGTGCCAGCAGTTACGATCGGGGAGTTCAGCATACGCAGTATTTT.

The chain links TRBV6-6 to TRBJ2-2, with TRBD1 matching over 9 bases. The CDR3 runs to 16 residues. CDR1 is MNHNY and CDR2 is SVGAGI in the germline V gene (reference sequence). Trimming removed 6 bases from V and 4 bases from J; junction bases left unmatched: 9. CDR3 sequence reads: CASSHPGQGRTGELFF. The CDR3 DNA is TGTGCCAGCAGCCACCCGGGACAGGGACGCACCGGGGAGCTGTTTTTT.

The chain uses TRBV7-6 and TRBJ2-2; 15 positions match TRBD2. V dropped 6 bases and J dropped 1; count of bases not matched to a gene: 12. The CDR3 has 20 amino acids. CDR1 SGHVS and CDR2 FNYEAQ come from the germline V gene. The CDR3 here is CASRNTGGLAGGKNTGELFF. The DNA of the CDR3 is TGTGCCAGCAGGAACACGGGGGGACTAGCGGGAGGAAAGAACACCGGGGAGCTGTTTTTT. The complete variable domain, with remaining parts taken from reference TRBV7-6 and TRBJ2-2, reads GAGVSQSPRYKVTKRGQDVALRCDPISGHVSLYWYRQALGQGPEFLTYFNYEAQQDKSGLPNDRFSAERPEGSISTLTIQRTEQRDSAMYRCASRNTGGLAGGKNTGELFFGEGSRLTVL.

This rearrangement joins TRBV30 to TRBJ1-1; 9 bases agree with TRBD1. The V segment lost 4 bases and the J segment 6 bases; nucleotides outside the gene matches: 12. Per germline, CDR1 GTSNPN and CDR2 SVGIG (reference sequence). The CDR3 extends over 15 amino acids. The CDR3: CAWNPVGTGSSEAFF. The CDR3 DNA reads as TGTGCCTGGAACCCTGTTGGGACAGGGTCGTCTGAAGCTTTCTTT.

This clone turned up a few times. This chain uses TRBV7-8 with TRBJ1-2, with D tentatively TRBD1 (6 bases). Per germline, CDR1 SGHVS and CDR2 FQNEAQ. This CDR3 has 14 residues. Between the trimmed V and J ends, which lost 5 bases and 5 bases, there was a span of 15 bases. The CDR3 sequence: CASSTQATGYGYTF. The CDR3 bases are TGTGCCAGCAGCACGCAGGCTACAGGGTATGGCTACACCTTC.

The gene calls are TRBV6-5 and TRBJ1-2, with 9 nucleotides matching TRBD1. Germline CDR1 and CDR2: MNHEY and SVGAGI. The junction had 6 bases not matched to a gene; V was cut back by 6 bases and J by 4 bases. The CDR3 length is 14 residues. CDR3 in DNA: TGTGCCAGCAGGGAGGTGGGACAGGGCTATGGCTACACCTTC. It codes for CASREVGQGYGYTF.

The CDR3 DNA follows: TGTGCCTGGAGTGCCGACAGGGGGGTTCGGGAAAAACTGTTTTTT. Translated: CAWSADRGVREKLFF. J is TRBJ1-4 and V is TRBV30, with 9 bases that match TRBD1. The CDR3 sequence is 15 residues long. The trim removed 1 base at V and 8 bases at J, leaving 8 bases unmatched. Germline V gives CDR1 GTSNPN, CDR2 SVGIG (reference sequence).

The CDR3 protein is CASSSQGADQPQHF. The CDR3 nucleotides read TGTGCCAGCAGCTCACAGGGGGCTGATCAGCCCCAGCATTTT. The chain carries TRBV7-8 and TRBJ1-5, with 9 bases fitting TRBD1. Looked up from germline, CDR1 is SGHVS and CDR2 is FQNEAQ. This CDR3 is built from 14 residues. With V trimmed by 4 bases and J by 5 bases, 3 bases remained unmatched.

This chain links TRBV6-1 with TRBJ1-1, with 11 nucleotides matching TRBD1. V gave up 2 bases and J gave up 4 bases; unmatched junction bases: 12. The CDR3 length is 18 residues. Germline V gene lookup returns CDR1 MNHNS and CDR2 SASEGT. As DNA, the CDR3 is TGTGCCAGCAGTGAAAAAGTAGGGACAGGGGGTAGGGTCACTGAAGCTTTCTTT. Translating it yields CASSEKVGTGGRVTEAFF.

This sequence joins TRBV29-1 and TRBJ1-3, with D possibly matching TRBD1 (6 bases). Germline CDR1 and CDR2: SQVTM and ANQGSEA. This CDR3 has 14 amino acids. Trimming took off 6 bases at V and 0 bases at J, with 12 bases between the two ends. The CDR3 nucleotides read TGCAGCGTGGAGGACAGTAACTCTGGAAACACCATATATTTT. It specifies CSVEDSNSGNTIYF. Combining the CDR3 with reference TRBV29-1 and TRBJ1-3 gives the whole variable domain SAVISQKPSRDICQRGTSLTIQCQVDSQVTMMFWYRQQPGQSLTLIATANQGSEATYESGFVIDKFPISRPNLTFSTLTVSNMSPEDSSIYLCSVEDSNSGNTIYFGEGSWLTVV.

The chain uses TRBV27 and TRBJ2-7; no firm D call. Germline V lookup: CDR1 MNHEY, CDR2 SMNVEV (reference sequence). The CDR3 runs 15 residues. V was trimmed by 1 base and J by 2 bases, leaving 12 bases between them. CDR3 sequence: CASSLFLGRPYEQYF. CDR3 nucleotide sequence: TGTGCCAGCAGTTTATTTCTAGGTCGTCCCTACGAGCAGTACTTC.

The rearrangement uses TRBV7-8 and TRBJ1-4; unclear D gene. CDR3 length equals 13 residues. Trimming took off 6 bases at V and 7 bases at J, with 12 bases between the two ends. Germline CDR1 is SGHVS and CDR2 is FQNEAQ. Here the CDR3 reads CASSRSGSEKLFF. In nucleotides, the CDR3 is TGTGCCAGCAGTCGGTCGGGGAGTGAAAAACTGTTTTTT.

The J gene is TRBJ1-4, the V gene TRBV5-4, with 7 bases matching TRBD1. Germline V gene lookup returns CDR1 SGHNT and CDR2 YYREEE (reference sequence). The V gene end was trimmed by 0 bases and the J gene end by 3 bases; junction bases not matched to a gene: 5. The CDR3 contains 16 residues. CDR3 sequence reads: CASSLGQGPSNEKLFF. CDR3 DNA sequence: TGTGCCAGCAGCTTGGGACAGGGTCCATCTAATGAAAAACTGTTTTTT.

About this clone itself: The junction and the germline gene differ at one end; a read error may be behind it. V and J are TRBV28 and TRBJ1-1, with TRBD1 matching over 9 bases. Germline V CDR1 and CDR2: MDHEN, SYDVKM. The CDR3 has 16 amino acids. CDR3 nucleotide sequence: TGTGCCAGCAGTTACCCATTCGGACAGGGGAACATTGAAGCTTTCTTT. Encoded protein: CASSYPFGQGNIEAFF.

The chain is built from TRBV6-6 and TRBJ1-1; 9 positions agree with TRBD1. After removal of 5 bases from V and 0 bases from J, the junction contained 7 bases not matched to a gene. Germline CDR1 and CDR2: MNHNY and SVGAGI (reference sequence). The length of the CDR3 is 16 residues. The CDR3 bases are TGTGCCAGCAGTCGGACAGGGGCTTCTATGAACACTGAAGCTTTCTTT. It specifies CASSRTGASMNTEAFF.

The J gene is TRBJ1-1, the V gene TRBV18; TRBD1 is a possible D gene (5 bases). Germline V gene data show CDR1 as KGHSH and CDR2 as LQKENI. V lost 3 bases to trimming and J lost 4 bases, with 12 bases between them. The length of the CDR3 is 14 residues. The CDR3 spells CASSPGGGGTEAFF. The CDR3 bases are TGTGCCAGCTCACCGGGGGGGGGTGGCACTGAAGCTTTCTTT.

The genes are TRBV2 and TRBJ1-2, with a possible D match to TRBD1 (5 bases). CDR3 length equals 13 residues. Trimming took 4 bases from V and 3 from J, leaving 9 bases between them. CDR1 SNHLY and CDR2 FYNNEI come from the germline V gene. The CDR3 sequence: CASSAGEYYGYTF. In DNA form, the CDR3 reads TGTGCCAGCAGTGCGGGGGAGTACTATGGCTACACCTTC.

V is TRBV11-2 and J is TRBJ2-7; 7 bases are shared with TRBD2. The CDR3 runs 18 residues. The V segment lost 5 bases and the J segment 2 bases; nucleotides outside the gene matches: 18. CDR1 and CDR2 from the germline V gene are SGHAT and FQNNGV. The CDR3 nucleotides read TGTGCCAGCAGCCTCACGGACGGCGGCGGGAGCAACGCCTACGAGCAGTACTTC. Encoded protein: CASSLTDGGGSNAYEQYF. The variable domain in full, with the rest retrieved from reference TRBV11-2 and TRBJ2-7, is EAGVAQSPRYKIIEKRQSVAFWCNPISGHATLYWYQQILGQGPKLLIQFQNNGVVDDSQLPKDRFSAERLKGVDSTLKIQPAKLEDSAVYLCASSLTDGGGSNAYEQYFGPGTRLTVT.